Below, 27 T cell receptor beta chains from the same sample are listed, as sequenced in a study of T cell responses to AZD1222 COVID-19 vaccine. Sequenced by immunoSEQ multiplex PCR; TCRdb stores in-frame clones only, minus some. The table lists 210,000 or so clones, about 94% of them singletons. The specimen comprised peripheral blood, sampled 28 days after the second dose of the MenACWY control vaccine. These receptors came from an adult who received the MenACWY meningococcal vaccine as a control.

The chain joins TRBV6-2 or TRBV6-3 to TRBJ1-5; 8 bases map to TRBD1. Per the germline V gene, CDR1 is MNHEY and CDR2 is SVGEGT. The V and J ends lost 2 bases and 4 bases, in that order; junction bases with no gene match: 4. This CDR3 is 15 amino acids long. Here the CDR3 DNA reads TGTGCCAGCAGTTACGGCGACAGGGGTAATCAGCCCCAGCATTTT. Protein sequence: CASSYGDRGNQPQHF.

The chain recombines TRBV5-1 with TRBJ1-1, with 9 bases that match TRBD1. The V gene's germline CDR1 is SGHRS and CDR2 YFSETQ. This CDR3 spans 15 amino acids. Trimming at V came to 3 bases and at J to 4 bases, leaving 7 bases not matched to a gene. The CDR3 DNA reads TGCGCCAGCAGCTCGGGACAGGGAAGGTCCACTGAAGCTTTCTTT. Protein: CASSSGQGRSTEAFF.

J is TRBJ1-1 and V is TRBV28; D not resolved. The CDR3 length is 12 residues. CDR1 and CDR2 from the germline V gene are MDHEN and SYDVKM. The V end lost 3 bases, the J end lost 3 bases, and 5 bases lay between the germline ends. The CDR3 loop reads CASSLADTEAFF. The CDR3 DNA is TGTGCCAGCAGTTTGGCGGACACTGAAGCTTTCTTT.

This chain joins TRBV30 and TRBJ1-1; D not certain. The ends were cut back, 2 bases at V and 0 bases at J, with 13 bases in the middle. This CDR3 contains 15 residues. In germline, CDR1 is GTSNPN, CDR2 SVGIG (reference sequence). The CDR3 loop is CAWSQESGMNTEAFF. The CDR3, as DNA: TGTGCCTGGAGTCAGGAATCGGGCATGAACACTGAAGCTTTCTTT.

The chain recombines TRBV9 with TRBJ2-1, with 7 bases identical to TRBD1. V shed 0 bases and J 2 bases; nucleotides not matched to a gene: 2. Germline loops: CDR1 SGDLS, CDR2 YYNGEE. This CDR3 spans 15 amino acids. In nucleotides, the CDR3 is TGTGCCAGCAGCGTAGATGGGACAGCCTACAATGAGCAGTTCTTC. Translating gives CASSVDGTAYNEQFF.

The rearrangement joins TRBV5-1 to TRBJ1-1, with D perhaps TRBD1 (6 bases). The CDR3 is 13 amino acids. Per germline, CDR1 SGHRS and CDR2 YFSETQ. The V end was cut by 4 bases, the J end by 1 base, with 8 bases between. Here the CDR3 DNA reads TGCGCCAGCAGCAGGGGGGAGAACACTGAAGCTTTCTTT. Protein sequence: CASSRGENTEAFF.

J is TRBJ2-7 and V is TRBV6-1; D assignment may be TRBD1 or TRBD2 (5 bases each). Trimming shortened V by 2 bases and J by 5 bases, and 25 bases separated the two germline ends. CDR1 MNHNS and CDR2 SASEGT come from the germline V gene. The CDR3 spans 18 residues. For the CDR3, the DNA is TGTGCCAGCAGTGAATTCGAGGGGTGGACCTACACCTCTGACGAGCAGTACTTC. It is translated as CASSEFEGWTYTSDEQYF.

The V and J genes are TRBV7-2 and TRBJ2-1; 9 nucleotides match TRBD1. This CDR3 has 14 amino acids. Germline lookup yields CDR1 SGHTA and CDR2 FQGNSA. V shed 1 base and J 9 bases; nucleotides not matched to a gene: 4. The CDR3 DNA reads TGTGCCAGCAGCTTAGGGGGACAGGGTCGTGAGCAGTTCTTC. It is translated as CASSLGGQGREQFF.

J is TRBJ2-3 and V is TRBV5-4; 10 bases line up with TRBD2. The trim removed 1 base at V and 7 bases at J, leaving 9 bases unmatched. This CDR3 is 16 amino acids long. The germline CDR1 and CDR2 sequences are SGHNT and YYREEE (reference sequence). The CDR3 is CASSLFLAGEIHTQYF. DNA of the CDR3: TGTGCCAGCAGCTTGTTTCTAGCGGGGGAGATTCATACGCAGTATTTT.

CDR3 protein: CASSYSSRVKSYEQYF. CDR3 coding DNA: TGTGCCAGCAGTTACTCGAGCCGGGTGAAATCCTACGAGCAGTACTTC. The rearrangement joins TRBV6-2 or TRBV6-3 to TRBJ2-7; D unclear. Germline V gives CDR1 MNHEY, CDR2 SVGEGT. Trimming took off 0 bases at V and 1 base at J, with 13 bases between the two ends. This CDR3 comprises 16 residues.

The rearrangement uses TRBV24-1 and TRBJ2-2; D unclear. The CDR3 has 13 residues. CDR1 and CDR2 (germline): KGHDR, SFDVKD. Trimming shortened V by 0 bases and J by 7 bases, and 5 bases separated the two germline ends. For the CDR3, the DNA is TGTGCCACCAGTGATTTGTTAGTCGGGGAGCTGTTTTTT. This gives the protein CATSDLLVGELFF.

The chain uses TRBV10-3 and TRBJ1-1; TRBD1 might be the D (5 bases). Germline V gene sequence: CDR1 ENHRY, CDR2 SYGVKD. Trimming pared 11 bases from V and 1 base from J, leaving 8 bases between. CDR3 length: 11 amino acids. The CDR3 is CAARANTEAFF. Written as DNA, the CDR3 is TGTGCCGCCAGGGCGAACACTGAAGCTTTCTTT.

This clone has a single count. This chain connects TRBV7-9 to TRBJ2-1; maybe TRBD1 (6 bases). Germline CDR1 is SEHNR and CDR2 is FQNEAQ (reference sequence). The CDR3 is made up of 13 amino acids. Trimming left V 5 bases short and J 8 bases short, with 13 bases between. The CDR3 protein is CASSPRQADEQFF. The CDR3 DNA reads as TGTGCCAGCAGCCCCAGACAGGCCGATGAGCAGTTCTTC. The variable domain in full, completed from reference TRBV7-9 and TRBJ2-1, reads DTGVSQNPRHKITKRGQNVTFRCDPISEHNRLYWYRQTLGQGPEFLTYFQNEAQLEKSRLLSDRFSAERPKGSFSTLEIQRTEQGDSAMYLCASSPRQADEQFFGPGTRLTVL.

The J gene is TRBJ1-1, the V gene TRBV19; D perhaps matches TRBD1 (6 bases). Trimming took off 10 bases at V and 5 bases at J, with 17 bases between the two ends. Germline CDR1 reads LNHDA; CDR2 reads SQIVND (reference sequence). This CDR3 is built from 13 residues. The CDR3 bases are TGTGCCATAGGGGGGGGTCGTGGTACTGAAGCTTTCTTT. It is translated as CAIGGGRGTEAFF.

This CDR3 is CASKAGASSYNEQFF. For the CDR3, the DNA is TGTGCCAGTAAGGCCGGCGCATCCTCCTACAATGAGCAGTTCTTC. The genes are TRBV19 and TRBJ2-1, with unresolved D. The germline V and J ends were trimmed by 7 bases and 0 bases, with 13 bases remaining between them. CDR1 is LNHDA and CDR2 is SQIVND in the germline V gene (reference sequence). This CDR3 is built from 15 residues.

The CDR3 DNA reads as TGTGCCAGCAGTGAAGGGGGTTACGAGCAGTACTTC. As protein: CASSEGGYEQYF. This chain links TRBV6-1 with TRBJ2-7, with D uncertain. Trimming removed 1 base at V and 4 bases at J, with 5 bases between. The CDR3 length is 12 residues. Germline lookup yields CDR1 MNHNS and CDR2 SASEGT.

The V and J genes are TRBV9 and TRBJ2-2, with D perhaps matching TRBD1 (6 bases). Trimming removed 2 bases from V and 6 bases from J, with 8 bases in between. This CDR3 contains 13 residues. Germline V lookup: CDR1 SGDLS, CDR2 YYNGEE. CDR3 nucleotide sequence: TGTGCCAGCAGCGTCCAGGGGCCCGGGGAGCTGTTTTTT. Protein: CASSVQGPGELFF.

The chain is built from TRBV19 and TRBJ2-3, with 8 bases aligning to TRBD1. The trim removed 10 bases at V and 4 bases at J, leaving 7 bases unmatched. The V gene's germline CDR1 is LNHDA and CDR2 SQIVND (reference sequence). The CDR3 has 13 amino acids. The CDR3 DNA reads TGTGCCACAGCCGGACAGGGAGCAGATACGCAGTATTTT. This encodes CATAGQGADTQYF. Full variable domain (missing parts from reference TRBV19 and TRBJ2-3): DGGITQSPKYLFRKEGQNVTLSCEQNLNHDAMYWYRQDPGQGLRLIYYSQIVNDFQKGDIAEGYSVSREKKESFPLTVTSAQKNPTAFYLCATAGQGADTQYFGPGTRLTVL.

There are a few counts of this clone. V and J are TRBV29-1 and TRBJ1-1; D possibly corresponds to TRBD1 (5 bases). Germline loops: CDR1 SQVTM, CDR2 ANQGSEA. Trimming left V 7 bases short and J 7 bases short, with 16 bases between. The CDR3 extends over 12 amino acids. CDR3 DNA sequence: TGCAGCGCCATCAAGTCGACAGATGAAGCTTTCTTT. This encodes CSAIKSTDEAFF.

The V call is TRBV28, the J call TRBJ2-7; D possibly uses TRBD1 or TRBD2 (6 bases each). Trimming took off 6 bases at V and 4 bases at J, with 13 bases between the two ends. The germline gives CDR1 MDHEN, CDR2 SYDVKM. CDR3 size: 13 residues. The CDR3 sequence is CASSTTGGYEQYF. CDR3 in DNA: TGTGCCAGCAGCACGACAGGAGGGTACGAGCAGTACTTC.

V is TRBV2 and J is TRBJ1-2; D remains ambiguous. This CDR3 comprises 14 residues. V lost 2 bases and J lost 0, with 7 bases in between. Germline CDR1 SNHLY, CDR2 FYNNEI. In DNA form, the CDR3 reads TGTGCCAGCAGTGAAAGGCCAACTAACTATGGCTACACCTTC. It encodes CASSERPTNYGYTF. Full variable domain (missing parts from reference TRBV2 and TRBJ1-2): EPEVTQTPSHQVTQMGQEVILRCVPISNHLYFYWYRQILGQKVEFLVSFYNNEISEKSEIFDDQFSVERPDGSNFTLKIRSTKLEDSAMYFCASSERPTNYGYTFGSGTRLTVV.

The rearrangement links TRBV18 to TRBJ2-2; no clear D gene. Germline loops: CDR1 KGHSH, CDR2 LQKENI. V dropped 6 bases and J dropped 0 bases, with 8 bases sitting between them. This CDR3 is built from 14 residues. The CDR3 coding sequence is TGTGCCAGCTCCCAGCTGGCGAACACCGGGGAGCTGTTTTTT. This encodes CASSQLANTGELFF.

V is TRBV6-5 and J is TRBJ1-1; tentative D call: TRBD1 (5 bases). The CDR3 is 14 residues long. V lost 4 bases, J lost 5 bases, and 14 bases lay in between. In germline, CDR1 is MNHEY, CDR2 SVGAGI. This CDR3 is CASSSGTVKTEAFF. The CDR3 region has the DNA TGTGCCAGCAGTTCCGGGACGGTAAAGACTGAAGCTTTCTTT.

The chain is built from TRBV27 and TRBJ1-1; D is unclear. The germline CDR1 and CDR2 sequences are MNHEY and SMNVEV (reference sequence). The CDR3 loop spans 13 amino acids. V dropped 2 bases and J dropped 4 bases, with 8 bases sitting between them. CDR3 sequence (DNA): TGTGCCAGCAGTTTAGACCGGTTCACTGAAGCTTTCTTT. Its translation: CASSLDRFTEAFF.

This sequence joins TRBV6-6 and TRBJ1-2; TRBD1 agrees at 7 bases. Germline CDR1 reads MNHNY; CDR2 reads SVGAGI (reference sequence). This CDR3 spans 13 amino acids. V trimming: 6 bases; J trimming: 2 bases; junction bases outside the gene matches: 3. This CDR3 is CASRMTGNYGYTF. In nucleotides, the CDR3 is TGTGCCAGCAGAATGACAGGGAACTATGGCTACACCTTC.

The gene calls are TRBV19 and TRBJ2-1; 10 bases are a match to TRBD1. CDR3 size: 14 residues. The V segment lost 6 bases and the J segment 3 bases; nucleotides outside the gene matches: 2. Germline V gives CDR1 LNHDA, CDR2 SQIVND (reference sequence). This chain's CDR3 is CASRTGGIYNEQFF. The CDR3 DNA follows: TGTGCCAGTAGGACAGGGGGCATCTACAATGAGCAGTTCTTC.

The chain employs TRBV9 and TRBJ1-6; 7 bases fit TRBD1. The length of the CDR3 is 15 residues. Germline V gene data show CDR1 as SGDLS and CDR2 as YYNGEE. V lost 4 bases and J lost 7; bases outside the gene matches: 8. The DNA of the CDR3 is TGTGCCAGCAGCACCTCCGGGACAGTGAATTCACCCCTCCACTTT. Protein product: CASSTSGTVNSPLHF.